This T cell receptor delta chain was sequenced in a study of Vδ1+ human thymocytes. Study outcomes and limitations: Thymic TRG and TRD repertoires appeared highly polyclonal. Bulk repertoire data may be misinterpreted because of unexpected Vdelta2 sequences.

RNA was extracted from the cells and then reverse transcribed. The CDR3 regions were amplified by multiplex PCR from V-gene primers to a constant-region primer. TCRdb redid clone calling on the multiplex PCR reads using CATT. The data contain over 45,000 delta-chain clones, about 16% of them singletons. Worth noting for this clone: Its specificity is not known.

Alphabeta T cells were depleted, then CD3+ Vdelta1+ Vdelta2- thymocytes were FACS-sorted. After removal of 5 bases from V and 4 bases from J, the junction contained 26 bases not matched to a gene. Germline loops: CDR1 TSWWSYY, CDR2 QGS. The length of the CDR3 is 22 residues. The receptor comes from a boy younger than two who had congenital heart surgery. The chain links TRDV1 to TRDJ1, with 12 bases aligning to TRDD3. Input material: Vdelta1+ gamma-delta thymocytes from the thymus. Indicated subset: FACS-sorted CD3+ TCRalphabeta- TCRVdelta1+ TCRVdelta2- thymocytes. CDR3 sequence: CALGTRRGIFGYWGIPGDKLIF. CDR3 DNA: TGTGCTCTTGGGACTAGACGGGGAATCTTCGGATACTGGGGGATACCGGGCGATAAACTCATCTTT.